Shown below are 17 T cell receptor beta chains from a single sample sequenced in a study of blood T cell repertoires in COVID-19. The repertoire was sequenced with immunoSEQ multiplex PCR; TCRdb's copy has only in-frame clones and lacks some. Among around 400,000 clones listed, around 92% were seen once. Sequencing was carried out using peripheral blood. These receptors were taken from a man aged 40-49 years with acute or convalescent COVID-19.

This chain uses TRBV9 with TRBJ2-2, with D unclear. Germline V gene sequence: CDR1 SGDLS, CDR2 YYNGEE. The CDR3 sequence is 12 residues long. With 4 bases removed from V and 8 bases from J, the gap between germline ends came to 9 bases. The CDR3 reads CASSPPLGELFF. CDR3 in DNA: TGTGCCAGCAGCCCTCCTCTGGGGGAGCTGTTTTTT.

V and J are TRBV29-1 and TRBJ2-3; unclear D gene. Germline V gene data show CDR1 as SQVTM and CDR2 as ANQGSEA. The V end lost 4 bases, the J end lost 6 bases, and 14 bases lay between the germline ends. This CDR3 comprises 13 residues. The chain's CDR3 is CSVAVSMGDTQYF. DNA of the CDR3: TGCAGCGTTGCGGTCAGCATGGGCGATACGCAGTATTTT.

This chain links TRBV5-5 with TRBJ1-4; D is possibly TRBD1 (5 bases). Germline CDR1 is SGHKS and CDR2 is YYEKEE (reference sequence). The CDR3 is made up of 15 amino acids. Between the trimmed V and J ends, which lost 4 bases and 7 bases, there was a span of 17 bases. The CDR3 is CASSLGQGWAEKLFF. The CDR3 DNA sequence: TGTGCCAGCAGCCTAGGCCAGGGTTGGGCTGAAAAACTGTTTTTT.

The rearrangement links TRBV20-1 to TRBJ1-1; D is undetermined. This CDR3 is 10 amino acids long. Germline values: CDR1 DFQATT, CDR2 SNEGSKA (reference sequence). V lost 3 bases, J lost 8 bases, and 7 bases lay in between. The chain's CDR3 is CSARFSEAFF. As DNA, the CDR3 is TGCAGTGCTAGGTTTTCGGAAGCTTTCTTT.

With regard to this clone: The junction shows a germline mismatch at one end, possibly a read error. V is TRBV15 and J is TRBJ1-5; 10 bases fit TRBD1. The CDR3 loop spans 17 amino acids. CDR1 is LNHNV, CDR2 YYDKDF, per germline (reference sequence). This CDR3 is CATSRDRGPNSNQPQHF. CDR3 nucleotides: TGTGCCACCAGTAGAGACAGGGGGCCCAATAGCAATCAGCCCCAGCATTTT.

The table lists this clone with a count of one. The chain recombines TRBV6-2 or TRBV6-3 with TRBJ2-7; 7 bases are shared with TRBD1. Losses at the gene ends were 5 bases for V and 0 bases for J; bases not matched to a gene: 4. The length of the CDR3 is 14 residues. CDR1 and CDR2 (germline): MNHEY, SVGEGT. The CDR3 DNA is TGTGCCAGCAGTCAGGACAGGTACTCCTACGAGCAGTACTTC. Its translation: CASSQDRYSYEQYF.

V gene TRBV5-4 combines with J gene TRBJ2-3, with 7 positions matching TRBD1. The V gene end was trimmed by 0 bases and the J gene end by 7 bases; junction bases not matched to a gene: 5. Germline V gene sequence: CDR1 SGHNT, CDR2 YYREEE (reference sequence). CDR3 size: 14 residues. DNA for the CDR3: TGTGCCAGCAGCTTGGTGACAGGGCCCCATACGCAGTATTTT. Its protein is CASSLVTGPHTQYF.

About this clone: The identical CDR3 is also encoded by other nucleotide sequences in the sample. This sequence joins TRBV12-3 or TRBV12-4 and TRBJ1-5; 8 nucleotides match TRBD1. CDR3 length equals 13 residues. V shed 8 bases and J 6 bases; nucleotides not matched to a gene: 6. Here the CDR3 DNA reads TGTGCCAGCGGAGGACAGGGTGGTCAGCCCCAGCATTTT. Amino acid sequence: CASGGQGGQPQHF.

The V and J genes are TRBV11-2 and TRBJ1-2; a possible D gene is TRBD1 (5 bases). Deletions cut 3 bases from V and 3 bases from J, with 11 bases between. The germline CDR1 and CDR2 sequences are SGHAT and FQNNGV. This CDR3 is built from 14 residues. The CDR3 DNA is TGTGCCAGCAGCTTGTCTCAGGGCCACTATGGCTACACCTTC. Amino acids: CASSLSQGHYGYTF.

This rearrangement joins TRBV7-6 to TRBJ2-3; 9 positions agree with TRBD1. The CDR3 is 16 amino acids. Germline-derived CDR1 and CDR2 are SGHVS and FNYEAQ. The J segment lost 5 bases and the V segment lost 3 bases, leaving 9 bases of the junction unmatched. This CDR3 is CASSLLDRGGIDTQYF. CDR3 nucleotides: TGTGCCAGCAGCTTGCTGGACAGGGGAGGCATAGATACGCAGTATTTT.

Here the CDR3 DNA reads TGTGCCAGTAGACAGGGGGCGGGCACTGAAGCTTTCTTT. It codes for CASRQGAGTEAFF. The rearrangement links TRBV19 to TRBJ1-1, with 9 positions matching TRBD1. V lost 6 bases, J lost 4 bases, and 3 bases stayed unmatched. From germline, CDR1 is LNHDA and CDR2 SQIVND (reference sequence). The CDR3 is 13 amino acids.

The V and J genes are TRBV7-9 and TRBJ2-7; TRBD1 aligns across 7 bases. CDR3 length equals 14 residues. Germline CDR1 and CDR2: SEHNR and FQNEAQ (reference sequence). V lost 3 bases, J lost 5 bases, and 7 bases stayed unmatched. CDR3 coding DNA: TGTGCCAGCAGCTTGTCCGGGACAGTCGACGAGCAGTACTTC. It yields the protein CASSLSGTVDEQYF.

This sequence joins TRBV6-5 and TRBJ1-2; D might be TRBD1 (5 bases). Germline lookup yields CDR1 MNHEY and CDR2 SVGAGI. V shed 5 bases and J shed 8 bases, with 9 bases lying between them. CDR3 length equals 11 residues. The CDR3 bases are TGTGCCAGCAGTCAGGGTCGGGGCTACACCTTC. This encodes CASSQGRGYTF.

The chain employs TRBV24-1 and TRBJ2-2; unclear D gene. V was cut by 0 bases and J by 10 bases, with 5 bases left in between. CDR3 size: 12 residues. Germline V gene sequence: CDR1 KGHDR, CDR2 SFDVKD. The CDR3 nucleotides are TGTGCCACCAGTGATTTGCGACAGGAGCTGTTTTTT. Amino acids: CATSDLRQELFF.

The genes are TRBV4-3 and TRBJ1-4; 8 bases are shared with TRBD1. The CDR3 covers 18 residues. Germline V gene lookup returns CDR1 LGHNA and CDR2 YSLEER. V gave up 0 bases and J gave up 4 bases; unmatched junction bases: 10. DNA for the CDR3: TGCGCCAGCAGCCAAGATCCGACAGGGGAATCTGTTAATGAAAAACTGTTTTTT. This sequence encodes CASSQDPTGESVNEKLFF.

In this sample, this clone turned up once. The chain is built from TRBV5-1 and TRBJ2-1, with 11 positions matching TRBD2. Losses at the gene ends were 4 bases for V and 6 bases for J; bases not matched to a gene: 9. The CDR3 loop spans 16 amino acids. In germline, CDR1 is SGHRS, CDR2 YFSETQ. The CDR3 here is CASSPVVTSGSNEQFF. CDR3 coding DNA: TGCGCCAGCAGCCCTGTTGTTACTAGCGGGAGCAATGAGCAGTTCTTC. The whole variable domain, remainder taken from reference TRBV5-1 and TRBJ2-1, is KAGVTQTPRYLIKTRGQQVTLSCSPISGHRSVSWYQQTPGQGLQFLFEYFSETQRNKGNFPGRFSGRQFSNSRSEMNVSTLELGDSALYLCASSPVVTSGSNEQFFGPGTRLTVL.

V usage is TRBV4-1 and J usage is TRBJ1-2, with a weak D call TRBD1 (6 bases). Germline V CDR1 and CDR2: MGHRA, YSYEKL. Between the trimmed V and J ends, which lost 1 base and 2 bases, there was a span of 11 bases. The CDR3 is 15 residues long. CDR3 residues: CASSQVDRENYGYTF. The DNA of the CDR3 is TGCGCCAGCAGCCAAGTGGACAGAGAAAACTATGGCTACACCTTC.